The source of this TCR beta chain is a study of T cell repertoires in cytomegalovirus infection. Study in general: TCR beta signatures that were public indicated CMV infection and matching HLA type. Study-wide results and caveats: Individuals carrying CMV plus the relevant HLA were identified by cumulative frequency of public TCR beta families. HLA-C-restricted CMV-specific TCR beta clonotypes were dominant in the ex vivo response.

V trimming: 6 bases; J trimming: 2 bases; junction bases outside the gene matches: 17. The CDR3 is made up of 18 amino acids. Germline V gene data show CDR1 as MDHEN and CDR2 as SYDVKM. On this clonotype itself: Its specificity is not known.

TCRdb passed the reads through MiXCR, listing each CDR3 protein once. Altogether 680,000 or so distinct CDR3 sequences are present, about a third being singletons, with the ten largest covering around 2.6%. The sequence was obtained from a human donor in good health (CMV status not recorded). Some clones in this sample may be carry-over from other donors' samples. Sequenced material: PBMCs. The chain employs TRBV28 and TRBJ2-7, with 9 bases that match TRBD2. CDR3 amino acids: CASSRNTPGLAWAYEQYF. The CDR3, as DNA: TGTGCCAGCAGCCGAAATACCCCCGGACTAGCGTGGGCCTACGAGCAGTACTTC.